Following are 27 T cell receptor beta chains from one sample sequenced in a study of shared clonotypes between healthy human individuals (dated by TCRdb to 2020 to 2022). Libraries were built with the immunoSEQ multiplex PCR assay. Here the immuneACCESS table is served through TCRdb, limited to in-frame sequences with V and J called. Missing clones are a known gap in these copies; in checked studies unresolved V genes cover under half, and the rest lacks a known reason. Within this sample are millions of clones, with about 92% of them counted one time only. The top ten constitute 0.35% to 0.5% of the sample. Sequencing was performed on naive CD4+ T cells from PBMCs. According to the study, the label for this sample's cell subset or site signals: CD45RA+ positively selected. These receptors all stem from a man between 18 and 29 years old in good health. Some clones in this sample may be carry-over from other donors' samples.

The rearrangement joins TRBV4-1 to TRBJ2-7; no clear D gene. Trimming pared 3 bases from V and 3 bases from J, leaving 15 bases between. Germline CDR1 reads MGHRA; CDR2 reads YSYEKL. The CDR3 length is 15 residues. In DNA, the CDR3 is TGCGCCAGCAGCCAGACGGACGGGTGGGGCTACGAGCAGTACTTC. This sequence encodes CASSQTDGWGYEQYF.

The chain joins TRBV27 to TRBJ1-2; the D gene is possibly TRBD1 (5 bases). V dropped 7 bases and J dropped 6 bases, with 18 bases sitting between them. This CDR3 comprises 14 residues. Germline assignment: CDR1 MNHEY and CDR2 SMNVEV (reference sequence). The CDR3 nucleotides read TGTGCCAGCACCACCCTATCGGGGGTTCATGGCTACACCTTC. Protein: CASTTLSGVHGYTF.

V gene TRBV5-4 combines with J gene TRBJ2-1; TRBD1 is a possible D gene (6 bases). This CDR3 is built from 15 residues. CDR1 and CDR2 (germline): SGHNT, YYREEE (reference sequence). V was trimmed by 0 bases and J by 5 bases, leaving 12 bases between them. The CDR3 DNA sequence: TGTGCCAGCAGCTTGGCCGGGCAGGGGCACAATGAGCAGTTCTTC. Translated: CASSLAGQGHNEQFF.

This clone is a singleton in its sample. The V gene is TRBV5-1, the J gene TRBJ1-2; TRBD1 matches at 10 bases. With 0 bases clipped from V and 6 bases from J, the junction kept 5 bases outside the gene matches. The CDR3 sequence is 15 residues long. Germline V gene lookup returns CDR1 SGHRS and CDR2 YFSETQ. For the CDR3, the DNA is TGCGCCAGCAGCTTGGGCCCCGGGACAGGGGATGGCTACACCTTC. Protein product: CASSLGPGTGDGYTF.

V is TRBV18 and J is TRBJ2-5, with D perhaps TRBD2 (6 bases). V lost 3 bases, J lost 2 bases, and 10 bases lay in between. From germline, CDR1 is KGHSH and CDR2 LQKENI. CDR3 size: 14 residues. This chain's CDR3 is CASSPGGDQETQYF. In nucleotides, the CDR3 is TGTGCCAGCTCACCGGGCGGGGATCAAGAGACCCAGTACTTC.

This clone was detected a few times. The gene calls are TRBV5-1 and TRBJ1-5; TRBD1 matches at 11 bases. Germline-derived CDR1 and CDR2 are SGHRS and YFSETQ. With V trimmed by 0 bases and J by 6 bases, 2 bases remained unmatched. This CDR3 has 15 residues. The CDR3 spells CASSLDGQGAQPQHF. CDR3 DNA sequence: TGCGCCAGCAGCTTGGACGGACAGGGGGCTCAGCCCCAGCATTTT.

About this clone itself: The sample carries other DNA sequences with the same CDR3. This chain connects TRBV28 to TRBJ2-7, with D unresolved. This CDR3 has 11 residues. Germline CDR1 and CDR2: MDHEN and SYDVKM. V was pared by 7 bases and J by 0 bases, with 4 bases between. CDR3 amino acids: CASTTSYEQYF. CDR3 DNA: TGTGCCAGCACGACCTCCTACGAGCAGTACTTC.

This chain uses TRBV30 with TRBJ2-4; 10 nucleotides align to TRBD1. The V gene's germline CDR1 is GTSNPN and CDR2 SVGIG (reference sequence). V gave up 0 bases and J gave up 8 bases; unmatched junction bases: 1. This CDR3 is 13 amino acids long. This CDR3 is CAWSVGTGDIQYF. As DNA, the CDR3 is TGTGCCTGGAGTGTGGGGACAGGGGACATTCAGTACTTC.

The gene calls are TRBV12-5 and TRBJ2-2, with 11 positions matching TRBD1. Losses at the gene ends were 11 bases for V and 5 bases for J; bases not matched to a gene: 13. Germline CDR1 is LGHNT and CDR2 is FRNRAP. CDR3 length equals 16 residues. The chain's CDR3 is CAAILPGQGGTGELFF. The CDR3 nucleotides are TGTGCTGCCATTCTTCCGGGACAGGGGGGGACCGGGGAGCTGTTTTTT. The variable domain in full, completed from reference TRBV12-5 and TRBJ2-2, reads DARVTQTPRHKVTEMGQEVTMRCQPILGHNTVFWYRQTMMQGLELLAYFRNRAPLDDSGMPKDRFSAEMPDATLATLKIQPSEPRDSAVYFCAAILPGQGGTGELFFGEGSRLTVL.

V is TRBV18 and J is TRBJ2-7, with 9 positions matching TRBD1. CDR3 length: 12 amino acids. Trimming removed 10 bases from V and 6 bases from J; junction bases left unmatched: 7. In germline, CDR1 is KGHSH, CDR2 LQKENI. The CDR3 sequence: CATGRDRVEQYF. CDR3 DNA: TGTGCCACCGGACGGGACAGGGTCGAGCAGTACTTC.

This clone was observed a single time. V is TRBV2 and J is TRBJ2-7, with 7 bases fitting TRBD1. The CDR3 is made up of 18 amino acids. Per germline, CDR1 SNHLY and CDR2 FYNNEI. Trimming removed 0 bases from V and 2 bases from J; junction bases left unmatched: 13. The chain's CDR3 is CASSEALEGSGQAYEQYF. For the CDR3, the DNA is TGTGCCAGCAGTGAAGCGCTCGAGGGCTCCGGACAGGCCTACGAGCAGTACTTC.

In its sample, this clone was seen once. The chain joins TRBV11-3 to TRBJ2-3; TRBD2 agrees at 12 bases. Germline V gene lookup returns CDR1 SGHNT and CDR2 YENEEA. Unmatched junction bases numbered 3, after V lost 5 bases and J lost 0 bases. The CDR3 covers 16 residues. In nucleotides, the CDR3 is TGTGCCAGCAGCCTCGGGACTAGCGGGAGCACAGATACGCAGTATTTT. It is translated as CASSLGTSGSTDTQYF.

V gene TRBV5-1 combines with J gene TRBJ1-1, with 9 nucleotides matching TRBD1. The V segment lost 3 bases and the J segment 1 base; nucleotides outside the gene matches: 7. CDR3 size: 16 residues. Per germline, CDR1 SGHRS and CDR2 YFSETQ. This CDR3 reads CASSSWDREGNTEAFF. The CDR3 coding sequence is TGCGCCAGCAGCTCCTGGGACAGGGAGGGGAACACTGAAGCTTTCTTT.

The genes are TRBV29-1 and TRBJ2-3; 7 bases match TRBD2. Germline V CDR1 and CDR2: SQVTM, ANQGSEA. J lost 2 bases, V lost 7 bases, and 6 bases had no gene match. The CDR3 is made up of 13 amino acids. The CDR3 coding sequence is TGCAGCGGGGGGGGAAGGCTCACAGATACGCAGTATTTT. Amino acid sequence: CSGGGRLTDTQYF.

The rearrangement joins TRBV6-6 to TRBJ2-1; D unresolved. Germline CDR1 reads MNHNY; CDR2 reads SVGAGI (reference sequence). V was clipped by 6 bases and J by 5 bases, with 11 bases between them. This CDR3 has 13 residues. The CDR3 sequence is CASSRTRNNEQFF. Here the CDR3 DNA reads TGTGCCAGCAGCCGGACCCGCAACAATGAGCAGTTCTTC.

V and J are TRBV5-1 and TRBJ1-2; D not certain. Trimming stripped 4 bases from V and 6 bases from J, with 16 bases between. The CDR3 has 14 residues. CDR1 SGHRS and CDR2 YFSETQ come from the germline V gene. The CDR3 DNA sequence: TGCGCCAGCAGCCCAACTAGATTTAGCCATGGCTACACCTTC. Encoded protein: CASSPTRFSHGYTF.

This clone has just one count. V and J are TRBV28 and TRBJ1-2, with D possibly TRBD1 on 5 matching bases. CDR1 and CDR2 (germline): MDHEN, SYDVKM. Trimming removed 10 bases at V and 4 bases at J, with 13 bases between. The CDR3 is made up of 12 amino acids. CDR3 in DNA: TGTGCCATCCGGGGGGTAGGCTATGGCTACACCTTC. Protein: CAIRGVGYGYTF.

This sequence joins TRBV5-4 and TRBJ2-5; weak D call: TRBD2 (7 bases). V dropped 0 bases and J dropped 2 bases, with 11 bases sitting between them. The CDR3 loop spans 15 amino acids. Germline CDR1 SGHNT, CDR2 YYREEE (reference sequence). The CDR3 DNA reads TGTGCCAGCAGCTTGGGGGGGGGCACACAAGAGACCCAGTACTTC. It codes for CASSLGGGTQETQYF.

The chain has TRBV6-1 and TRBJ1-5, with 8 bases lining up with TRBD1. This CDR3 has 16 residues. From germline, CDR1 is MNHNS and CDR2 SASEGT. J was trimmed by 0 bases and V by 4 bases; bases with no gene match: 5. The CDR3 bases are TGTGCCAGCAGTGGATCGACAGGGGCTAGCAATCAGCCCCAGCATTTT. Translated, it gives CASSGSTGASNQPQHF.

The J gene is TRBJ2-7, the V gene TRBV7-2, with 10 bases lining up with TRBD1. Germline V lookup: CDR1 SGHTA, CDR2 FQGNSA. The junction had 11 bases not matched to a gene; V was cut back by 6 bases and J by 3 bases. The CDR3 is 16 residues long. The CDR3 DNA reads as TGTGCCAGCAGTTCACCCCGGGACAGGGGCATCTACGAGCAGTACTTC. Translation: CASSSPRDRGIYEQYF.

The chain employs TRBV15 and TRBJ2-5; D is possibly TRBD1 (5 bases). V lost 0 bases to trimming and J lost 3 bases, with 14 bases between them. CDR3 length: 16 residues. The V gene's germline CDR1 is LNHNV and CDR2 YYDKDF (reference sequence). CDR3 in DNA: TGTGCCACCAGCAGAGATGGTGGGGCGGCGGAAGAGACCCAGTACTTC. Translating it yields CATSRDGGAAEETQYF.

CDR3 sequence reads: CASSWTSGRPGTQYF. The CDR3 DNA follows: TGTGCCAGCAGCTGGACTAGCGGGCGGCCAGGGACGCAGTATTTT. This chain connects TRBV7-3 to TRBJ2-3; 11 nucleotides agree with TRBD2. The CDR3 is 15 residues long. The V gene end was trimmed by 4 bases and the J gene end by 9 bases; junction bases not matched to a gene: 9. Per germline, CDR1 SGHTA and CDR2 FQGTGA.

This sequence joins TRBV2 and TRBJ2-7; 7 nucleotides align to TRBD1. V shed 7 bases and J 3 bases; nucleotides not matched to a gene: 12. The CDR3 has 15 amino acids. Germline loops: CDR1 SNHLY, CDR2 FYNNEI. The CDR3 DNA is TGTGCCAGCATGCCTGATCGTGCAGGGGGCTACGAGCAGTACTTC. This gives the protein CASMPDRAGGYEQYF.

The chain combines TRBV28 with TRBJ2-3; possible D gene TRBD2, 6 bases. The V and J ends lost 5 bases and 3 bases respectively, with 15 bases between them. The CDR3 contains 15 residues. CDR1 is MDHEN, CDR2 SYDVKM, per germline. CDR3 DNA sequence: TGTGCCAGCAGTCCCCCTGGAGGGAGGACAGATACGCAGTATTTT. Amino acid sequence: CASSPPGGRTDTQYF.

Notes on this clone: Other DNA sequences in the sample encode the same CDR3. This rearrangement joins TRBV5-1 to TRBJ2-1, with a tentative D call TRBD2 (6 bases). The CDR3 runs to 15 residues. Trimming cost V 2 bases and J 3 bases, with 12 bases left between them. Germline lookup yields CDR1 SGHRS and CDR2 YFSETQ. The CDR3 loop reads CASSFLAGNYNEQFF. CDR3 in DNA: TGCGCCAGCAGCTTTTTGGCGGGGAACTACAATGAGCAGTTCTTC.

This clone was detected only a few times. V gene TRBV18 combines with J gene TRBJ1-4; D gene ambiguous. The CDR3 extends over 15 amino acids. The germline V and J ends were trimmed by 0 bases and 7 bases, with 12 bases remaining between them. Looked up from germline, CDR1 is KGHSH and CDR2 is LQKENI. CDR3 in amino acids: CASSPPGSGGEKLFF. The CDR3 DNA sequence: TGTGCCAGCTCACCACCGGGGTCGGGTGGTGAAAAACTGTTTTTT.

The chain joins TRBV30 to TRBJ1-2; D not certain. The CDR3 is made up of 13 amino acids. V was trimmed by 5 bases and J by 0 bases, leaving 10 bases between them. CDR1 is GTSNPN and CDR2 is SVGIG in the germline V gene (reference sequence). The chain's CDR3 is CAWLDGSNYGYTF. The CDR3 nucleotides read TGTGCCTGGCTGGACGGATCTAACTATGGCTACACCTTC.